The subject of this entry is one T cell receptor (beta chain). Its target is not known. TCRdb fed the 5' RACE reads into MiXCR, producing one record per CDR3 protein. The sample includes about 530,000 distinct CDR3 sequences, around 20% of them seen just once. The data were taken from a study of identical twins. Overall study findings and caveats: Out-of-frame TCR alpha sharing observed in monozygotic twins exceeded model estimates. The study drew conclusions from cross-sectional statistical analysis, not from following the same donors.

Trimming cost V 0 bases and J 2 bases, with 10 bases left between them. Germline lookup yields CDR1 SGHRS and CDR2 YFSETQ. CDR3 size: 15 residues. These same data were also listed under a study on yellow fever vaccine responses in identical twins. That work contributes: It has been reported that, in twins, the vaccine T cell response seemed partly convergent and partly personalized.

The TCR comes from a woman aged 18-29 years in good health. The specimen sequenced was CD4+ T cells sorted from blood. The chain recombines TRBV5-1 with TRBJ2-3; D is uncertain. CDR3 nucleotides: TGCGCCAGCAGCTTGGAGGGATACCCCACAGATACGCAGTATTTT. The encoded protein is CASSLEGYPTDTQYF.